The table lists the clone carrying this TCR beta chain with a count of one. Its cognate antigen is unknown. The entry originates in a study of OX40 agonist ivuxolimab in advanced cancers. Produced via immunoSEQ multiplex PCR; TCRdb's table is partial and in-frame only. The sample lists around 80,000 clones, roughly 88% seen once, with 0.72% in the top ten. Findings of the study overall: Both blood CD4+ and CD8+ T cells showed clonal growth by week 6 at 0.1 to 3.0 mg/kg.

Trimming left V 4 bases short and J 0 bases short, with 7 bases between. Germline CDR1 SQVTM, CDR2 ANQGSEA. CDR3 size: 14 residues. This chain uses TRBV29-1 with TRBJ2-6; no firm D call. This sample comprised CD4+ or CD8+ T cells sorted from blood, obtained in a trial of the OX40 agonist ivuxolimab. This TCR was sampled from an adult with an advanced solid tumor such as melanoma, head and neck, liver or kidney cancer. The CDR3 nucleotides are TGCAGCGTTGCACAGAGCTCTGGGGCCAACGTCCTGACTTTC. Amino acids: CSVAQSSGANVLTF. The whole variable domain, filled in from reference TRBV29-1 and TRBJ2-6, reads SAVISQKPSRDICQRGTSLTIQCQVDSQVTMMFWYRQQPGQSLTLIATANQGSEATYESGFVIDKFPISRPNLTFSTLTVSNMSPEDSSIYLCSVAQSSGANVLTFGAGSRLTVL.